A single TCR beta chain is shown here with its context. Its antigen is still unknown. Some clones are missing from TCRdb's copy, which holds only in-frame ones; the method was immunoSEQ multiplex PCR. The sample includes some 150,000 clones, over 85% seen only once; the top ten take more than 0.7%. This specimen belongs to a study of T cell responses to AZD1222 COVID-19 vaccine. Per germline, CDR1 MGHRA and CDR2 YSYEKL. There are 13 residues in the CDR3. V dropped 0 bases and J dropped 8 bases, with 8 bases sitting between them. Study conclusions and caveats: Repertoires in all cases were sampled only once the peak T cell response had passed. Receipt of two AZD1222 doses was followed by a rise in Spike-specific TCR breadth and depth. It should be noted that donors were predominantly white British and more often female, and clonal diversity was possibly underestimated. Distributed over spike, vaccine-associated CD4 TCRs predominated at 160-218 and 743-854.

V is TRBV4-1 and J is TRBJ2-1, with D unresolved. The source material was peripheral blood, sampled on day 0 of MenACWY control vaccination. The receptor was derived from an adult in good health. In nucleotides, the CDR3 is TGCGCCAGCAGCCAAGATATCCAGGATGAGCAGTTCTTC. Its translation: CASSQDIQDEQFF.